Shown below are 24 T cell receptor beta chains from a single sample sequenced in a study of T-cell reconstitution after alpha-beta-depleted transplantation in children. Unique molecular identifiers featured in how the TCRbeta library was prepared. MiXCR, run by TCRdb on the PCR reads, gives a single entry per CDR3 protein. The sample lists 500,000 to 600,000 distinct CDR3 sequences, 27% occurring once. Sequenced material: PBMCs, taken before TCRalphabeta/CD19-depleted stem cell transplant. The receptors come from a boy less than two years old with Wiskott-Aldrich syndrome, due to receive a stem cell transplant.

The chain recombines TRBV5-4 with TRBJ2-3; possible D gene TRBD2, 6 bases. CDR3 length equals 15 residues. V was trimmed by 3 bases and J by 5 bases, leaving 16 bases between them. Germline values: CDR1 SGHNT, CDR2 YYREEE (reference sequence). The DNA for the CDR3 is TGTGCCAGCAGCTCAAGAGGGACTCCTAGAGATACGCAGTATTTT. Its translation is CASSSRGTPRDTQYF. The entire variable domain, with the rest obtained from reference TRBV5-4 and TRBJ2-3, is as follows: ETGVTQSPTHLIKTRGQQVTLRCSSQSGHNTVSWYQQALGQGPQFIFQYYREEENGRGNFPPRFSGLQFPNYSSELNVNALELDDSALYLCASSSRGTPRDTQYFGPGTRLTVL.

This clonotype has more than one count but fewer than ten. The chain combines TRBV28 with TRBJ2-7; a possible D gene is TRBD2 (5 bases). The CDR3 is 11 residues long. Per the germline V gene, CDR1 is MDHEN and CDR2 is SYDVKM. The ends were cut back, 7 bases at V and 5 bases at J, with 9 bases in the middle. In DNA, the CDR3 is TGTGCCAGCACCTCCGGGGACGAGCAGTACTTC. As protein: CASTSGDEQYF. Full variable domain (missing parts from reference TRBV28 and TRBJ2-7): DVKVTQSSRYLVKRTGEKVFLECVQDMDHENMFWYRQDPGLGLRLIYFSYDVKMKEKGDIPEGYSVSREKKERFSLILESASTNQTSMYLCASTSGDEQYFGPGTRLTVT.

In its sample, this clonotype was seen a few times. CDR3 DNA: TGTGCCAGCAGCCGGGAGGGAAACATTCAGTACTTC. Amino acid sequence: CASSREGNIQYF. The chain joins TRBV7-9 to TRBJ2-4, with 8 bases identical to TRBD2. The CDR3 totals 12 residues. The germline V gene encodes CDR1 SEHNR and CDR2 FQNEAQ (reference sequence). V dropped 5 bases and J dropped 6; count of bases not matched to a gene: 0.

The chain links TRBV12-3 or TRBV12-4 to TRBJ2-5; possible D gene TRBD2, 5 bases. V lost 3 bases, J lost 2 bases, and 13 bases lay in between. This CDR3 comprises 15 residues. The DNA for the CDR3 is TGTGCCAGCAGTTTGTCAGCGGTGGGACAAGAGACCCAGTACTTC. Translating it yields CASSLSAVGQETQYF.

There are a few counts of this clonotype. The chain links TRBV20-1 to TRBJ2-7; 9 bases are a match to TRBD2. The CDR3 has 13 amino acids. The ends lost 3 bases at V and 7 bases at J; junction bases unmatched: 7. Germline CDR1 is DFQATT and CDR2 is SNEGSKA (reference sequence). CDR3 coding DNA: TGCAGTGCTAGCCTAGCGGGACCTCGAGAGCAGTACTTC. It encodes CSASLAGPREQYF.

The CDR3: CASSPQGHGEETQYF. The CDR3 DNA reads TGTGCCAGCAGTCCACAGGGACACGGAGAAGAGACCCAGTACTTC. This chain connects TRBV28 to TRBJ2-5, with a possible D match to TRBD1 (6 bases). V was clipped by 5 bases and J by 3 bases, with 16 bases between them. The CDR3 runs 15 residues. CDR1 is MDHEN, CDR2 SYDVKM, per germline.

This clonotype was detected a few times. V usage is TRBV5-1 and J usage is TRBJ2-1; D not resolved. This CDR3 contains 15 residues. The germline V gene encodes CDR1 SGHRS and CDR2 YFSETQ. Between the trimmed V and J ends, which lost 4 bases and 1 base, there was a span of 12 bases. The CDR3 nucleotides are TGCGCCAGCAGCATAGATGGTGGGTCCTACAATGAGCAGTTCTTC. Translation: CASSIDGGSYNEQFF.

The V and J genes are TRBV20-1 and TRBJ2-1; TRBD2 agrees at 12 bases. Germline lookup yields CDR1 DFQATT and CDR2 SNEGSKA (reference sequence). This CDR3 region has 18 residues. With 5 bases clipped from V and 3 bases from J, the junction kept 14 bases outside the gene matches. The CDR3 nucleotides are TGCAGTGCTGACCCGACTAGCGGGAGAAGAAGTTACTACAATGAGCAGTTCTTC. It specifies CSADPTSGRRSYYNEQFF.

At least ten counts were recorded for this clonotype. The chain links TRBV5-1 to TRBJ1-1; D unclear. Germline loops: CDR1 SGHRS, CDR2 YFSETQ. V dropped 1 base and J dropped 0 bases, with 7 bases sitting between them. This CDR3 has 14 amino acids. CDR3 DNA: TGCGCCAGCAGCTTGCGGGGTCTGAACACTGAAGCTTTCTTT. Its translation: CASSLRGLNTEAFF.

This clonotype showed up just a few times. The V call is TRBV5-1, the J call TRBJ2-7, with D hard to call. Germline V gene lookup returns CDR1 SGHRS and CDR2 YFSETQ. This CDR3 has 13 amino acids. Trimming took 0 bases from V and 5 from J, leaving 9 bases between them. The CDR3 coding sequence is TGCGCCAGCAGCTTGGTGATGGATAACGAGCAGTACTTC. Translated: CASSLVMDNEQYF.

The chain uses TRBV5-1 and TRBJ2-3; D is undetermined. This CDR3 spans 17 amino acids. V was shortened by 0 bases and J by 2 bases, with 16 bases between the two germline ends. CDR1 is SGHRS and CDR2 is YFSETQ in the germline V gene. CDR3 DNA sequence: TGCGCCAGCAGCTTGGACCCGTGGAGCCCACCCACAGATACGCAGTATTTT. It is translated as CASSLDPWSPPTDTQYF.

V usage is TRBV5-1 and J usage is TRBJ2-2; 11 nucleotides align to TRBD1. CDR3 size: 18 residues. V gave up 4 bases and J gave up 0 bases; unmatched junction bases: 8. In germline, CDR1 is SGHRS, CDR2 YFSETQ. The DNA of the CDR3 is TGCGCCAGCAGCACCCGGACAGGGGGCTATACGAACACCGGGGAGCTGTTTTTT. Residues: CASSTRTGGYTNTGELFF.

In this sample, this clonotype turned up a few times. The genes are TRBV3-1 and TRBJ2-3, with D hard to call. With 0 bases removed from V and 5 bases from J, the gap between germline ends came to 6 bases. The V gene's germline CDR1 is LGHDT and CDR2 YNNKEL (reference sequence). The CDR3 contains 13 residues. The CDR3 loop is CASSQDQRDTQYF. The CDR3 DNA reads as TGTGCCAGCAGCCAAGATCAGCGAGATACGCAGTATTTT.

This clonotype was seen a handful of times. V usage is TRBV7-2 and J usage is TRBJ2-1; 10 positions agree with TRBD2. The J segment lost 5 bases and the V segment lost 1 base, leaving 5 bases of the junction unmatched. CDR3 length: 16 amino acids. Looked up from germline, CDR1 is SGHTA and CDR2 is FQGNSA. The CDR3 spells CASSLVPSGGHNEQFF. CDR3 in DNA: TGTGCCAGCAGCTTAGTCCCTAGCGGGGGTCACAATGAGCAGTTCTTC.

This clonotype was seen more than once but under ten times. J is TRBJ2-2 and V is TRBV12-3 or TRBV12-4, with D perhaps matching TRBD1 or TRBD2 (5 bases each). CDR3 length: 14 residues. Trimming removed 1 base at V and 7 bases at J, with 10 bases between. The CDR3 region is CASSLGGKVGELFF. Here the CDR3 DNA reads TGTGCCAGCAGTTTAGGGGGGAAGGTCGGGGAGCTGTTTTTT.

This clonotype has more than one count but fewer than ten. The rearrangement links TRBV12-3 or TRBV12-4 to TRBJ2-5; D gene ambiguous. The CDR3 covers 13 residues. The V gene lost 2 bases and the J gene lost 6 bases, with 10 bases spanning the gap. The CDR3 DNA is TGTGCCAGCAGTTTAAGTCTTACGAAGACCCAGTACTTC. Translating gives CASSLSLTKTQYF.

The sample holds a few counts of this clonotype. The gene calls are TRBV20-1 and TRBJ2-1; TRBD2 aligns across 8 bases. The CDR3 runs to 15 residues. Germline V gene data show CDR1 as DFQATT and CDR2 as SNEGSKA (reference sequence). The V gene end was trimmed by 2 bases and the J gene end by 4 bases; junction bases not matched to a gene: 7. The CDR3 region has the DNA TGCAGTGCTAGAATAGCGGGATTGGCATACAATGAGCAGTTCTTC. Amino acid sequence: CSARIAGLAYNEQFF.

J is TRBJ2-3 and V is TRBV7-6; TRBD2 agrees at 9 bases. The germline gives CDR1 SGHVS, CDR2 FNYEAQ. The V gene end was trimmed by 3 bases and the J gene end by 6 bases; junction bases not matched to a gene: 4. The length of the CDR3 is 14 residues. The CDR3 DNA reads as TGTGCCAGCAGCTTTGCGGGAGGGGATGATACGCAGTATTTT. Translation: CASSFAGGDDTQYF.

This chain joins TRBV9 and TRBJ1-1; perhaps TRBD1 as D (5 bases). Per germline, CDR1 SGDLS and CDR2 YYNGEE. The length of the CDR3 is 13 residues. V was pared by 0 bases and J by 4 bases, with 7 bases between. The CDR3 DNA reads TGTGCCAGCAGCGTAGAAACAGGCACTGAAGCTTTCTTT. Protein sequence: CASSVETGTEAFF. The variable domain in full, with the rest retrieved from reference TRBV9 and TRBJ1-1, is DSGVTQTPKHLITATGQRVTLRCSPRSGDLSVYWYQQSLDQGLQFLIQYYNGEERAKGNILERFSAQQFPDLHSELNLSSLELGDSALYFCASSVETGTEAFFGQGTRLTVV.

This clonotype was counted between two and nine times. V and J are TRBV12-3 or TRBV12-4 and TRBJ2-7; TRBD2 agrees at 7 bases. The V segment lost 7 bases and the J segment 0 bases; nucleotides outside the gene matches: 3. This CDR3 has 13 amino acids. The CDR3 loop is CASMGGNSYEQYF. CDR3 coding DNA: TGTGCCAGCATGGGGGGGAACTCCTACGAGCAGTACTTC.

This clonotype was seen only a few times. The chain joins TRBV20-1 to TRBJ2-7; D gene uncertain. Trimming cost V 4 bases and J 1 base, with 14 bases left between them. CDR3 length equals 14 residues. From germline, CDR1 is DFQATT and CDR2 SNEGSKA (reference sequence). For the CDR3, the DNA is TGCAGTGCTATTCTGGCACCGAATTCCTACGAGCAGTACTTC. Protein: CSAILAPNSYEQYF.

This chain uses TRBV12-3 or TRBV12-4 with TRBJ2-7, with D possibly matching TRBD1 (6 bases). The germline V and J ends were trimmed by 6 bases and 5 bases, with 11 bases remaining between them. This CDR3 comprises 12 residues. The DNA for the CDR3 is TGTGCCAGCAGATTACAGGGCCACGAGCAGTACTTC. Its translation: CASRLQGHEQYF.

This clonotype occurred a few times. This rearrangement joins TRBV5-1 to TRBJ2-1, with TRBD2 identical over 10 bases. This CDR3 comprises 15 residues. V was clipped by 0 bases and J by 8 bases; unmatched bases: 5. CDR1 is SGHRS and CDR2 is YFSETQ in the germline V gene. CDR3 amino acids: CASSLVAGGKDEQFF. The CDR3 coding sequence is TGCGCCAGCAGCTTGGTAGCGGGAGGCAAAGATGAGCAGTTCTTC.

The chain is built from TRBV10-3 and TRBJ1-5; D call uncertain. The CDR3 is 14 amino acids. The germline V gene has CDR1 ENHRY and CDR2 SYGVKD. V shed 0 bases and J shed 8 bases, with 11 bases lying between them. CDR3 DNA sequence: TGTGCCATCAGTGAGTCGACCCCAATCAAGCCCCAGCATTTT. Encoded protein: CAISESTPIKPQHF.